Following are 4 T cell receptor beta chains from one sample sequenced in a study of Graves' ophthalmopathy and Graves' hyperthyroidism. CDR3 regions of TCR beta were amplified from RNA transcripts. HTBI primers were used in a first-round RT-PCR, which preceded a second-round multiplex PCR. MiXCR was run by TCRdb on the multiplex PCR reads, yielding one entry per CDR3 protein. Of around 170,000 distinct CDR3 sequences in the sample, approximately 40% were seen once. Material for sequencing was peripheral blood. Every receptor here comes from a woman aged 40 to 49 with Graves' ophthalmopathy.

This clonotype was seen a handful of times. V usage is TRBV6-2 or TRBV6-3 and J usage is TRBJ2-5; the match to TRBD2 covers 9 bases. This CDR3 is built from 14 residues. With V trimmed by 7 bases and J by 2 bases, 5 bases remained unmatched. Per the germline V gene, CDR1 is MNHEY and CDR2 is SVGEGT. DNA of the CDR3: TGTGCCAGCACCCGGACTAGCGATCAAGAGACCCAGTACTTC. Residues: CASTRTSDQETQYF.

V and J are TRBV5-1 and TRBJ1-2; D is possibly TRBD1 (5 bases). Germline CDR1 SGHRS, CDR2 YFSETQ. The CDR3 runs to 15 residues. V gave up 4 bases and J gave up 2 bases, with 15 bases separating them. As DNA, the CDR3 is TGCGCCAGCAGCGGAATGACAGACGGCAACTATGGCTACACCTTC. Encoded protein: CASSGMTDGNYGYTF.

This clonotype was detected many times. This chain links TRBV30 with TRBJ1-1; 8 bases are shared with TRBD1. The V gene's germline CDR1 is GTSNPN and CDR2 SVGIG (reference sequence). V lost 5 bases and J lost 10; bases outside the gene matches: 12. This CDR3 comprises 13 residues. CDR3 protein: CAWGVQGDKRAFF. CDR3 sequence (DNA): TGTGCCTGGGGAGTACAGGGGGATAAACGAGCTTTCTTT.

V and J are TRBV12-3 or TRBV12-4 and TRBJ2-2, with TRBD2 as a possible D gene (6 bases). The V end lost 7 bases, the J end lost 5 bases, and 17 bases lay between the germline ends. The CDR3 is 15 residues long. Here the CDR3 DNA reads TGTGCCAGCAAACTTAGCGGCCTTTGGACCGGGGAGCTGTTTTTT. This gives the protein CASKLSGLWTGELFF.